The clone carrying this T cell receptor beta chain has a single count. Its antigen is not identified. Germline V gene sequence: CDR1 MNHNY, CDR2 SVGAGI (reference sequence). The J segment lost 6 bases and the V segment lost 4 bases, leaving 5 bases of the junction unmatched. CDR3 length equals 15 residues. This entry belongs to a study of cytomegalovirus exposure and HLA in healthy donors. Study-level points and caveats: Cytomegalovirus status, reportedly, was diagnosed with high specificity and sensitivity by the classifier. TCR beta chains numbering more than 150 were designated cytomegalovirus-associated. In vitro, three CMV-associated chains proved specific for CMV antigens. It was found in a later analysis that first-cohort TCR clusters tended to co-occur in the 120 validation repertoires.

Using immunoSEQ multiplex PCR, the repertoire was profiled, and TCRdb retains in-frame clones only, with some absent. Of some 100,000 clones in the sample, more than 85% were seen once. The J gene is TRBJ2-1, the V gene TRBV6-6, with 11 positions matching TRBD1. The receptor's source is a man aged 18-30 years in good health and CMV-seropositive. The sequenced sample consisted of PBMCs. In nucleotides, the CDR3 is TGTGCCAGCAGTTTCACCGGGACAGGGGGCAATGAGCAGTTCTTC. Translated: CASSFTGTGGNEQFF.